These 19 T cell receptor beta chains were sequenced from one sample in a study of CXCR3-negative and CXCR3-positive naive CD8 T cells. Study findings and constraints: Naive CXCR3-positive cells had TRB CDR3s more hydrophobic than those of CXCR3-negative naive cells.

TRB cDNA was prepared as libraries by UMI-labeled 5' RACE. One entry per CDR3 protein, without DNA, is what TCRdb gives after re-calling the 5' RACE reads. The sample data list tens of thousands of distinct CDR3 sequences. Antigen specificity for these receptors is unknown. The specimen was naive CXCR3+ CD8+ T cells from blood. Subset described: CD45RO-CCR7+CD27+CD95- naive CD8+ T cells expressing CXCR3 (TNR3+). These receptors came from a human donor in good health. Some clones in this sample may be carry-over from other donors' samples.

The V and J genes are TRBV4-1 and TRBJ2-5; TCRdb designates TRBD2, a call that cannot be tested without DNA. The CDR3 is 17 residues long. CDR1 and CDR2 from the germline V gene are MGHRA and YSYEKL. CDR3 amino acids: CASSQGRLAGVQETQYF.

The chain employs TRBV7-9 and TRBJ2-5; TCRdb designates TRBD1, a call that cannot be tested without DNA. Germline V gives CDR1 SEHNR, CDR2 FQNEAQ (reference sequence). This CDR3 region has 19 residues. This CDR3 is CASSYPRTEPGSSLETQYF.

The V and J genes are TRBV12-3 or TRBV12-4 and TRBJ2-6. The CDR3 has 18 residues. This chain's CDR3 is CASSFLLRGNSGANVLTF.

The chain has TRBV3-1 and TRBJ2-7; TCRdb lists TRBD2, though no DNA is available to test this call. The CDR3 sequence is 17 residues long. Per germline, CDR1 LGHDT and CDR2 YNNKEL (reference sequence). CDR3 in amino acids: CASSPPRTSGGSYEQYF.

The genes are TRBV7-9 and TRBJ2-1; the TRBD2 assignment by TCRdb is unverifiable without DNA. This CDR3 has 12 amino acids. CDR1 is SEHNR and CDR2 is FQNEAQ in the germline V gene (reference sequence). CDR3 sequence reads: CASAGPLNEQFF.

The chain recombines TRBV28 with TRBJ2-5; the TRBD2 assignment by TCRdb is unverifiable without DNA. Looked up from germline, CDR1 is MDHEN and CDR2 is SYDVKM. This CDR3 region has 15 residues. The CDR3 is CASGFGVEDQETQYF.

The gene calls are TRBV7-9 and TRBJ2-5. CDR3 length: 12 residues. Per the germline V gene, CDR1 is SEHNR and CDR2 is FQNEAQ (reference sequence). The CDR3 reads CASSGVQETQYF.

The chain couples TRBV6-6 to TRBJ2-7; TCRdb's assignment of TRBD2 cannot be checked, as there is no DNA. The CDR3 sequence is 15 residues long. CDR1 and CDR2 (germline): MNHNY, SVGAGI (reference sequence). This chain's CDR3 is CASGQAGASYYEQYF.

J is TRBJ2-2 and V is TRBV29-1; the TCRdb D gene call, TRBD1, has no DNA to confirm it. Per germline, CDR1 SQVTM and CDR2 ANQGSEA. The CDR3 extends over 14 amino acids. The CDR3: CSVPGQENTGELFF.

The chain combines TRBV7-8 with TRBJ2-3. CDR3 length: 12 residues. Germline V gene data show CDR1 as SGHVS and CDR2 as FQNEAQ. CDR3 amino acids: CASRSITDTQYF.

The chain has TRBV6-5 and TRBJ2-1; the D call of TRBD1 rests on TCRdb alone, since no DNA is present to check it. The CDR3 is 11 amino acids. The germline V gene has CDR1 MNHEY and CDR2 SVGAGI. The CDR3 here is CASGQGIEQFF.

V usage is TRBV9 and J usage is TRBJ2-2. Per the germline V gene, CDR1 is SGDLS and CDR2 is YYNGEE. The CDR3 runs 13 residues. Here the CDR3 reads CASSAGETGELFF.

The chain is built from TRBV28 and TRBJ2-6. Germline V lookup: CDR1 MDHEN, CDR2 SYDVKM. The CDR3 has 15 amino acids. The CDR3 protein is CASSLSGAGANVLTF.

This rearrangement joins TRBV13 to TRBJ1-1; lacking DNA, the TRBD1 call made by TCRdb goes unchecked. Germline values: CDR1 PRHDT, CDR2 FYEKMQ (reference sequence). This CDR3 spans 16 amino acids. CDR3 region: CASSSGQGRMNTEAFF.

The rearrangement joins TRBV6-2 or TRBV6-3 to TRBJ2-7; there is no DNA to check the TCRdb D call of TRBD2. Germline V lookup: CDR1 MNHEY, CDR2 SVGEGT. The CDR3 is 14 residues long. CDR3 residues: CASTSLAGVLEQYF.

The chain joins TRBV29-1 to TRBJ2-1; the TCRdb D gene call, TRBD1, has no DNA to confirm it. This CDR3 has 15 amino acids. Looked up from germline, CDR1 is SQVTM and CDR2 is ANQGSEA. This chain's CDR3 is CSVDQEGTGYNEQFF.

The chain combines TRBV6-5 with TRBJ2-3; TCRdb lists TRBD2, though no DNA is available to test this call. This CDR3 comprises 15 residues. Germline V gene lookup returns CDR1 MNHEY and CDR2 SVGAGI. The CDR3 loop is CATSIAGGSEDTQYF.

This sequence joins TRBV3-1 and TRBJ2-7; there is no DNA to check the TCRdb D call of TRBD1. Germline-derived CDR1 and CDR2 are LGHDT and YNNKEL (reference sequence). The CDR3 consists of 15 residues. The CDR3 protein is CASSQGQGGNYEQYF.

V gene TRBV3-1 combines with J gene TRBJ2-7. Germline-derived CDR1 and CDR2 are LGHDT and YNNKEL (reference sequence). This CDR3 region has 18 residues. CDR3: CASSPKRSSNRLNYEQYF.